This entry describes one T cell receptor (beta chain). This entry comes from a study of blood T cell repertoires in COVID-19. Study at large: Sites across the United States, Italy and Spain contributed samples from acute and convalescent COVID-19.

Authors' methods: Cell counts per sample came from amplifying reference gene primers. Here immunoSEQ multiplex PCR was the method, and the copy in TCRdb shows in-frame clones only, minus some. That table furnishes V, J and clone size, whereas the DNA furnished D and trimming. The table shows some 290,000 clones, with around 92% occurring only once. The J segment lost 4 bases and the V segment lost 7 bases, leaving 5 bases of the junction unmatched. The CDR3 is 15 residues long. The germline CDR1 and CDR2 sequences are MNHEY and SMNVEV (reference sequence). Seattle patient enrollment occurred during active infection, with longitudinal follow-up thereafter.

The rearrangement joins TRBV27 to TRBJ1-6; 9 bases are a match to TRBD1. Material for sequencing was peripheral blood. The receptor was isolated from a woman between 25 and 40 years old with COVID-19, enrolled during active disease. CDR3 bases: TGTGCCAGCAAGCCGGGACAGGGATATAATTCACCCCTCCACTTT. Translation gives CASKPGQGYNSPLHF.